These T cell receptor beta chains were read from a single sample in a study of blood T cell repertoires in COVID-19. Generated by immunoSEQ multiplex PCR, the TCRdb table keeps only in-frame clones and is missing some. The repertoire consists of tens of thousands of clones, with approximately 86% occurring once and the leading ten covering 4.5% to 6%. Material: peripheral blood. Receptors were obtained from a man aged 50 or older with active or convalescent COVID-19. CDR3s include the opening cysteine and the closing phenylalanine or tryptophan. Each record gives: clone size, J gene, V gene, CDR3 protein. Expanded clones get a size class; other rows say once, few or many, or leave the size out.

>.|TRBJ1-1|TRBV28
CASSLEGTNTEAFF
>.|TRBJ1-2|TRBV29-1
CSVYPGQGSSGYTF
>.|TRBJ2-4|TRBV5-1
CASSLGGAPNIQYF
>.|TRBJ1-5|TRBV19
CASSPAGLQPQHF
>.|TRBJ1-4|TRBV4-2
CASSQERGTNEKLFF
>.|TRBJ1-2|TRBV2
CASSGDVGVLYGYTF
>.|TRBJ2-3|TRBV5-8
CASSILAGAFTDTQYF
>.|TRBJ2-4|TRBV15
CATSRVGRVGNIQYF
>.|TRBJ2-1|TRBV4-1
CASSHTGTGSSYNEQFF
>.|TRBJ1-2|TRBV20-1
CSASGGAQGYTF
>.|TRBJ2-3|TRBV10-3
CAISETSTDTQYF
>.|TRBJ1-3|TRBV27
CASSPTGISGNTIYF
>.|TRBJ2-7|TRBV27
CASSLLSGTLGEQYF
>.|TRBJ2-5|TRBV7-2
CASSPGPQGTQYF
>.|TRBJ1-6|TRBV5-1
CASSLGANSPLHF
>few|TRBJ2-3|TRBV7-2
CASSLEGGLAGGADTQYF
>.|TRBJ1-6|TRBV2
CASSEGQDSPLHF
>few|TRBJ2-7|TRBV3-1/TRBV3-2
CASSSSTGHEQYF
>.|TRBJ2-5|TRBV6-5
CASSRGQGEETQYF
>once|TRBJ2-6|TRBV3-1/TRBV3-2
CASSQERWVSSGANVLTF
>.|TRBJ2-1|TRBV5-5
CASSYAAVGSSYNEQFF
>.|TRBJ1-5|TRBV19
CASSISGDGNQPQHF
>.|TRBJ2-5|TRBV7-2
CASSFAGEETQYF